The 5 T cell receptor beta chains given below trace back to one sample, sequenced in a study of Graves' ophthalmopathy and Graves' hyperthyroidism. RNA transcripts were the source from which TCR beta CDR3 regions were amplified. The library came from an HTBI-primed first-round RT-PCR and a second-round multiplex PCR. In TCRdb, the multiplex PCR reads were re-called with MiXCR into one record per CDR3 protein. The sample consists of hundreds of thousands of distinct CDR3 sequences, approximately 15% of them appearing once. Material for sequencing was blood. The source of these receptors is a woman aged 25-40 years with Graves' ophthalmopathy.

The V call is TRBV6-1, the J call TRBJ1-2; D call uncertain. CDR1 and CDR2 (germline): MNHNS, SASEGT. The CDR3 consists of 15 residues. The germline V and J ends were trimmed by 2 bases and 3 bases, with 13 bases remaining between them. DNA of the CDR3: TGTGCCAGCAGTGAAAAGGGTCGTCTGGACTATGGCTACACCTTC. Protein product: CASSEKGRLDYGYTF.

Turning to this clonotype: A read error is possible here, since a much larger clone lies one base away. The rearrangement uses TRBV7-3 and TRBJ2-2; 8 nucleotides match TRBD1. Germline loops: CDR1 SGHTA, CDR2 FQGTGA. The V gene end was trimmed by 5 bases and the J gene end by 4 bases; junction bases not matched to a gene: 3. The CDR3 has 14 amino acids. CDR3 protein: CASSPTGGTGELFF. The CDR3 region has the DNA TGTGCCAGCAGCCCTACAGGGGGCACCGGGGAGCTGTTTTTT.

This clonotype was detected only a few times. V gene TRBV5-1 combines with J gene TRBJ2-5, with a tentative D call TRBD2 (5 bases). The V gene lost 7 bases and the J gene lost 2 bases, with 30 bases spanning the gap. This CDR3 comprises 19 residues. CDR1 and CDR2 from the germline V gene are SGHRS and YFSETQ. CDR3 DNA sequence: TGCGCCAGCTCGGTGGGGAGTACGACGCGCCTACCAATACAAGAGACCCAGTACTTC. Translated, it gives CASSVGSTTRLPIQETQYF.

Comments on this clonotype: This may be a read error, as it is one base from a much larger clone. The CDR3 sequence is CASSRREGTGRDNQPQHF. CDR3 in DNA: TGTGCCAGTAGTAGAAGAGAAGGGACAGGGAGGGACAATCAGCCCCAGCATTTT. This chain joins TRBV19 and TRBJ1-5; 9 bases fit TRBD1. The CDR3 consists of 18 residues. Germline V gene data show CDR1 as LNHDA and CDR2 as SQIVND (reference sequence). The V gene end was trimmed by 4 bases and the J gene end by 3 bases; junction bases not matched to a gene: 13.

This clonotype was detected ten times or more. The J gene is TRBJ2-5, the V gene TRBV12-3 or TRBV12-4; a possible D gene is TRBD2 (7 bases). This CDR3 comprises 14 residues. The V end lost 5 bases, the J end lost 5 bases, and 15 bases lay between the germline ends. CDR3 amino acids: CASSPQGRGETQYF. The DNA for the CDR3 is TGTGCCAGCAGTCCCCAGGGGCGGGGGGAGACCCAGTACTTC.